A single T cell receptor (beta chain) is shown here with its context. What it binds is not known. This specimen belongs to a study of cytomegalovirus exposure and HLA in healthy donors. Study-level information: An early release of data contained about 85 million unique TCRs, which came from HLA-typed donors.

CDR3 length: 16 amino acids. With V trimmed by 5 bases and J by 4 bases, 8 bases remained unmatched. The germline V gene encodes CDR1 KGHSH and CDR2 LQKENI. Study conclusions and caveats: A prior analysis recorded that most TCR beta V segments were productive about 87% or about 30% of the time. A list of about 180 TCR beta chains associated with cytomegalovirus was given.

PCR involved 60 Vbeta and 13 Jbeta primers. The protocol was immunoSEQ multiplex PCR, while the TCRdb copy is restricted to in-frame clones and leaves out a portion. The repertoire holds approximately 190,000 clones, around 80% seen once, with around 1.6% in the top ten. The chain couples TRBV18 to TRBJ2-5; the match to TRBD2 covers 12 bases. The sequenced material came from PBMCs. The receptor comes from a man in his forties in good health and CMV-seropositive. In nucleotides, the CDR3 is TGTGCCAGCTCAACTCTAAGACTAGCGGGAGCAGAGACCCAGTACTTC. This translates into CASSTLRLAGAETQYF.